This T cell receptor (beta chain) was recorded in a study of response to subunit inactivated influenza vaccine. Study-wide findings and caveats: A suggestion made by the authors is that each seasonal influenza vaccination recruits few new T cells.

Concerning this clonotype: Its specificity is unknown.

The V segment lost 0 bases and the J segment 6 bases; nucleotides outside the gene matches: 7. CDR1 is LGHNA and CDR2 is YSLEER in the germline V gene. The CDR3 is 17 amino acids. TCRdb passed the RT-PCR reads through MiXCR, listing each CDR3 protein once. The table shows fewer than 750,000 distinct CDR3 sequences, with 12% to 15% occurring only once. The sequences come from PBMCs from blood, collected roughly 13 days after vaccination. The TCR was taken from a man aged 50 or older who received an inactivated influenza vaccine. The chain combines TRBV4-3 with TRBJ2-3; 12 positions agree with TRBD2. CDR3 protein: CASSQDLLAGGADTQYF. In nucleotides, the CDR3 is TGCGCCAGCAGCCAAGATCTACTAGCGGGGGGTGCGGATACGCAGTATTTT.